Each of the 17 T cell receptor beta chains below was sequenced from the same sample in a study of shared clonotypes between healthy human individuals. Sequencing was performed with immunoSEQ multiplex PCR; in TCRdb, only in-frame clones are kept and a portion is missing. This table holds over 850,000 clones, about four fifths found once. Sequences were obtained from memory CD4+ T cells from PBMCs. Subset reported: CD45RA-negative fraction. These receptors all come from a man aged 18 to 29 in good health. Some clones in this sample may be carry-over from other donors' samples.

V gene TRBV28 combines with J gene TRBJ2-5; D may correspond to TRBD1 or TRBD2 (5 bases each). TRBJ2-7 explains the end of the DNA better; the J call may be wrong. Germline V gives CDR1 MDHEN, CDR2 SYDVKM. The CDR3 runs to 16 residues. The CDR3 sequence is CASTSSGRVLSYEQYF. The CDR3 DNA sequence: TGTGCCAGCACATCCTCGGGGCGGGTGCTCTCCTACGAGCAGTACTTC.

The chain joins TRBV5-1 to TRBJ1-1; 8 positions match TRBD1. The trim removed 5 bases at V and 4 bases at J, leaving 10 bases unmatched. The germline V gene encodes CDR1 SGHRS and CDR2 YFSETQ. The CDR3 covers 15 residues. The CDR3: CASSAFGQGGTEAFF. The DNA of the CDR3 is TGCGCCAGCAGTGCCTTCGGACAGGGCGGCACTGAAGCTTTCTTT.

The rearrangement links TRBV18 to TRBJ2-1; 7 positions match TRBD2. The germline V gene encodes CDR1 KGHSH and CDR2 LQKENI. There are 15 residues in the CDR3. The V segment lost 3 bases and the J segment 8 bases; nucleotides outside the gene matches: 10. CDR3 sequence reads: CASSPGTTGGHEQFF. The DNA for the CDR3 is TGTGCCAGCTCACCCGGGACTACCGGAGGCCATGAGCAGTTCTTC.

The chain links TRBV7-3 to TRBJ1-1; 8 positions match TRBD1. Unmatched junction bases numbered 5, after V lost 4 bases and J lost 1 base. Germline loops: CDR1 SGHTA, CDR2 FQGTGA. The CDR3 runs to 15 residues. This CDR3 is CASSSTGTGNTEAFF. The CDR3 coding sequence is TGTGCCAGCAGCTCAACCGGGACAGGGAACACTGAAGCTTTCTTT.

Worth noting for this clone: This specimen includes other DNA sequences encoding the same CDR3. The chain carries TRBV5-1 and TRBJ2-5; no definite D call. The CDR3 has 13 residues. Trimming left V 1 base short and J 1 base short, with 5 bases between. Germline values: CDR1 SGHRS, CDR2 YFSETQ. CDR3 sequence reads: CASSLIPQETQYF. CDR3 sequence (DNA): TGCGCCAGCAGCTTGATTCCCCAAGAGACCCAGTACTTC.

The chain joins TRBV10-3 to TRBJ1-2; D is perhaps TRBD1 (5 bases). With 3 bases removed from V and 8 bases from J, the gap between germline ends came to 13 bases. CDR1 and CDR2 (germline): ENHRY, SYGVKD. This CDR3 has 13 amino acids. CDR3 residues: CAISEVRAGGYTF. The CDR3 nucleotides are TGTGCCATCAGTGAAGTCAGGGCGGGCGGCTACACCTTC.

The chain combines TRBV11-2 with TRBJ2-3, with D unclear. The CDR3 length is 14 residues. V lost 2 bases to trimming and J lost 3 bases, with 9 bases between them. Germline CDR1 is SGHAT and CDR2 is FQNNGV. CDR3 region: CASSLWVWTDTQYF. The CDR3 DNA reads TGTGCCAGCAGCTTATGGGTGTGGACAGATACGCAGTATTTT. Complete variable domain (other parts from reference TRBV11-2 and TRBJ2-3): EAGVAQSPRYKIIEKRQSVAFWCNPISGHATLYWYQQILGQGPKLLIQFQNNGVVDDSQLPKDRFSAERLKGVDSTLKIQPAKLEDSAVYLCASSLWVWTDTQYFGPGTRLTVL.

This CDR3 reads CAISARRTVDYEQYF. Written as DNA, the CDR3 is TGTGCCATCAGTGCTCGCAGGACAGTTGACTACGAGCAGTACTTC. The rearrangement joins TRBV10-3 to TRBJ2-7; possible D gene TRBD1, 6 bases. The V and J ends lost 4 bases and 3 bases respectively, with 16 bases between them. Germline CDR1 reads ENHRY; CDR2 reads SYGVKD. The CDR3 covers 15 residues.

This clone was observed a few times. The chain links TRBV6-5 to TRBJ1-2, with 10 bases lining up with TRBD1. CDR3 length: 14 amino acids. Germline-derived CDR1 and CDR2 are MNHEY and SVGAGI. Trimming took 5 bases from V and 7 from J; bases not matched to a gene: 7. The CDR3 sequence: CASSATRDRGGYTF. Written as DNA, the CDR3 is TGTGCCAGCAGTGCGACCCGGGACAGGGGTGGCTACACCTTC.

The chain combines TRBV7-3 with TRBJ2-1; D unclear. The germline V gene encodes CDR1 SGHTA and CDR2 FQGTGA. V lost 5 bases and J 4 bases, leaving 18 bases between the germline ends. The CDR3 is 16 residues long. The CDR3 reads CASSPIALGPYNEQFF. The CDR3 region has the DNA TGTGCCAGCAGCCCGATTGCTTTAGGGCCGTACAATGAGCAGTTCTTC.

With respect to this clone: Additional DNA sequences in this sample encode the identical CDR3. V and J are TRBV29-1 and TRBJ2-3, with D uncertain. The CDR3 is made up of 13 amino acids. The V gene's germline CDR1 is SQVTM and CDR2 ANQGSEA. Trimming removed 4 bases at V and 1 base at J, with 9 bases between. The CDR3 sequence is CSVVGRGTDTQYF. The CDR3 bases are TGCAGCGTTGTGGGCAGAGGCACAGATACGCAGTATTTT.

The chain has TRBV2 and TRBJ1-1; 7 bases fit TRBD1. Germline V gives CDR1 SNHLY, CDR2 FYNNEI. There are 13 residues in the CDR3. Unmatched junction bases numbered 3, after V lost 7 bases and J lost 1 base. The CDR3 loop is CASTGTENTEAFF. DNA of the CDR3: TGTGCCAGCACCGGGACAGAGAACACTGAAGCTTTCTTT.

V gene TRBV7-2 combines with J gene TRBJ2-7, with D maybe TRBD2 (7 bases). Germline V gives CDR1 SGHTA, CDR2 FQGNSA. CDR3 size: 15 residues. The V gene lost 5 bases and the J gene lost 0 bases, with 14 bases spanning the gap. The CDR3 sequence is CASSPPGGNSYEQYF. In DNA form, the CDR3 reads TGTGCCAGCAGCCCCCCGGGGGGCAACTCCTACGAGCAGTACTTC.

J is TRBJ1-2 and V is TRBV28; 7 positions agree with TRBD1. CDR1 and CDR2 from the germline V gene are MDHEN and SYDVKM. V shed 8 bases and J 6 bases; nucleotides not matched to a gene: 6. The length of the CDR3 is 12 residues. The CDR3 bases are TGTGCCAGCGGAAGGGGGCTCGATGGCTACACCTTC. This codes for CASGRGLDGYTF.

The sample holds one count of this clone. J is TRBJ2-7 and V is TRBV7-2; 8 bases are a match to TRBD2. Per the germline V gene, CDR1 is SGHTA and CDR2 is FQGNSA. Trimming took 5 bases from V and 4 from J; bases not matched to a gene: 13. There are 16 residues in the CDR3. The CDR3: CASSELPPGLVYEQYF. In DNA form, the CDR3 reads TGTGCCAGCAGCGAACTCCCGCCGGGACTAGTTTACGAGCAGTACTTC.

CDR3 protein: CASHGWGNQPQHF. In DNA form, the CDR3 reads TGTGCCAGCCACGGGTGGGGCAATCAGCCCCAGCATTTT. The rearrangement uses TRBV6-5 and TRBJ1-5; D uncertain. This CDR3 comprises 13 residues. V was clipped by 8 bases and J by 2 bases, with 10 bases between them. Germline CDR1 MNHEY, CDR2 SVGAGI.

V is TRBV7-8 and J is TRBJ2-1; 7 bases align to TRBD1. V gave up 5 bases and J gave up 3 bases; unmatched junction bases: 7. The CDR3 is 15 residues long. Germline CDR1 is SGHVS and CDR2 is FQNEAQ. CDR3 bases: TGTGCCAGCAGCGCCGACAGGGTACTCTACAATGAGCAGTTCTTC. Its protein product is CASSADRVLYNEQFF.